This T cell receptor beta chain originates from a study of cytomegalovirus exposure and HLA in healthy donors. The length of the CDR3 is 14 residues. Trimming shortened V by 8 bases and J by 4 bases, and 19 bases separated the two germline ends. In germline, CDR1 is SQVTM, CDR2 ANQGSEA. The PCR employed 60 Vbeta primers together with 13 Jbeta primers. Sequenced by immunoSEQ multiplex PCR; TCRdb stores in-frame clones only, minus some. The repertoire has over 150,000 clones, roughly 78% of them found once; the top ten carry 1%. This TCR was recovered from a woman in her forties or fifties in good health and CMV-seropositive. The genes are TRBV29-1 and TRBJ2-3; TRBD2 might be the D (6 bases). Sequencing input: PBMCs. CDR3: CSPRLAAMPDTQYF. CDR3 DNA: TGCAGCCCCCGCTTAGCGGCGATGCCAGATACGCAGTATTTT.